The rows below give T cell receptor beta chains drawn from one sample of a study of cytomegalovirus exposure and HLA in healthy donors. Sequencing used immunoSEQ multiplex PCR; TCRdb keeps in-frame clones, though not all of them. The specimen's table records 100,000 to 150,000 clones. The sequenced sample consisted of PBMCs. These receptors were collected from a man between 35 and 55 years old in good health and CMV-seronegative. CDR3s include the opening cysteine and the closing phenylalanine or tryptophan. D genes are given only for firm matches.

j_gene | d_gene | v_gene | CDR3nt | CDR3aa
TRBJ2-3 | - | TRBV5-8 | TGTGCCAGCGCGGTGGGGCGAGGTACAGATACGCAGTATTTT | CASAVGRGTDTQYF
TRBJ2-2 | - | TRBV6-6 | TGTGCCGCCCCAGGGTCCACCGGGGAGCTGTTTTTT | CAAPGSTGELFF
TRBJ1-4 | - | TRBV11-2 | TGTGCCAGCAGCCTTTACAGGAGTACCGAACTGTTTTTT | CASSLYRSTELFF
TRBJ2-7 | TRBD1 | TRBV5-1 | TGCGCCAGCAGCCGGGGGACAGGGGTTTCCTACGAGCAGTACTTC | CASSRGTGVSYEQYF
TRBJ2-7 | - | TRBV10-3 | TGTGCCACCCGGGGGGCACAGGGCTTCTACGAGCAGTACTTC | CATRGAQGFYEQYF
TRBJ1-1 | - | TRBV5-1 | TGCGCCAGCAGCTTGGTAGCAGGGATTAACACTGAAGCTTTCTTT | CASSLVAGINTEAFF
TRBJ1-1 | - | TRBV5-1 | TGCGCCAGCAGCCCGATTGGCAACACTGAAGCTTTCTTT | CASSPIGNTEAFF
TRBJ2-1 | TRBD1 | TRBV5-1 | TGCGCCAGCAGCCACCCAGGGGGATTCTCCTACAATGAGCAGTTCTTC | CASSHPGGFSYNEQFF
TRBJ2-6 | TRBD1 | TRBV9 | TGTGCCAGCTCCCTCGACAGGGCTGGGGCCAACGTCCTGACTTTC | CASSLDRAGANVLTF
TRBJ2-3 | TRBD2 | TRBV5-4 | TGTGCCAGCAGCCGGGGACTAGCGGGCGAGGGGAATACAAATACGCAGTATTTT | CASSRGLAGEGNTNTQYF
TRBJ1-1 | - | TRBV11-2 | TGTGCCAGCAGCCCGAGTCCGGTTTCAGGCACTGAAGCTTTCTTT | CASSPSPVSGTEAFF
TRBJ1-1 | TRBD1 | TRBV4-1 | TGCGCCAGCAGCCAAGCGGACAGGGGAGGCACTGAAGCTTTCTTT | CASSQADRGGTEAFF
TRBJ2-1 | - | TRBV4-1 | TGCGCCAGCAGCCAGGCCTTCCGGGACACAAATGAGCAGTTCTTC | CASSQAFRDTNEQFF
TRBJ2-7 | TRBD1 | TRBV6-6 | TGTGCCAGCAGTTACGTCCCGATAGGGGGCGGCTACGAGCAGTACTTC | CASSYVPIGGGYEQYF
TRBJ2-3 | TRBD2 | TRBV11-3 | TGTGCCAGCAGCTCACGGACTAGCGGGAGTGCAGATACGCAGTATTTT | CASSSRTSGSADTQYF
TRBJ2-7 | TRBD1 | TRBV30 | TGTGCCTGGCAACAGGGGTCCTCCTACGAGCAGTACTTC | CAWQQGSSYEQYF
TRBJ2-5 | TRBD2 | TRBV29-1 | TGCAGCGTGGGAGGGGTACAAGAGACCCAGTACTTC | CSVGGVQETQYF
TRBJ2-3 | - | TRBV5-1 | TGCGCCAGCAGCTCCCCGAGCCCAGATACGCAGTATTTT | CASSSPSPDTQYF
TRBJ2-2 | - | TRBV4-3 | TGCGCCAGCAGCCCTCAATCCGGGTCGAACACCGGGGAGCTGTTTTTT | CASSPQSGSNTGELFF
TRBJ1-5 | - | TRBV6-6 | TGTGCCAGCAGGCCCCCCGGGAATAGCAATCAGCCCCAGCATTTT | CASRPPGNSNQPQHF
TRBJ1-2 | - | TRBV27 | TGTGCCAGCAGTCGTTACAGGGCGGACTATGGCTACACCTTC | CASSRYRADYGYTF
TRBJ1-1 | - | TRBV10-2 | TGCGCCAGCAATTCCGGGACTGAAGCTTTCTTT | CASNSGTEAFF
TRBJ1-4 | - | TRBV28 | TGTGCCAGCAGTATTCGTCGGGCTAATGAAAAACTGTTTTTT | CASSIRRANEKLFF
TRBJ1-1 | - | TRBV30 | TGTGCCTGGAGTGTTCGGGGTCGGGTAACTGAAGCTTTCTTT | CAWSVRGRVTEAFF
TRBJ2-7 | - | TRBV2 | TGTGCCAGCAGTGCGAGCTCCTACGAGCAGTACTTC | CASSASSYEQYF
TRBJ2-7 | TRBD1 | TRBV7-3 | TGTGCCAGCAGCCCCGGGACAGGACCCTACGAGCAGTACTTC | CASSPGTGPYEQYF
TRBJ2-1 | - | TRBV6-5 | TGTGCCAGCAGCGATTTCGGGGACAATGAGCAGTTCTTC | CASSDFGDNEQFF
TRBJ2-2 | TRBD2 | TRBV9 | TGTGCCAGCAGCGTAGCACTAGCGGGAGGGCCAGGGACCGGGGAGCTGTTTTTT | CASSVALAGGPGTGELFF
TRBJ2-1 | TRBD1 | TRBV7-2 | TGTGCCAGCAGCTTAGGGGGGACAGGGGGATTAGGGGCCTACAATGAGCAGTTCTTC | CASSLGGTGGLGAYNEQFF
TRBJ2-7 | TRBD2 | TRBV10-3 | TGTGCCATCAGTGATCGGCGTGGCGGGAGGGCCTACGAGCAGTACTTC | CAISDRRGGRAYEQYF
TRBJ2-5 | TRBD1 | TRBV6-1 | TGTGCCAGCCCAAGGACAGGGTCGCAAACGGAGACCCAGTACTTC | CASPRTGSQTETQYF
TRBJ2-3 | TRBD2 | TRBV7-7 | TGTGCTAGCAGCCTCGGACTAGCGGGAGCCTTCACAGATACGCAGTATTTT | CASSLGLAGAFTDTQYF
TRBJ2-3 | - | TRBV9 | TGTGCCAGCAGCCTCCGCGGGGTTAGCAGCACAGATACGCAGTATTTT | CASSLRGVSSTDTQYF
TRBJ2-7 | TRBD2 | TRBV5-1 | TGCGCCAGCAGCTTGGGCGGGGGGGGGTCTACCTCCTACGAGCAGTACTTC | CASSLGGGGSTSYEQYF
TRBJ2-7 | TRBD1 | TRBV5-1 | TGCGCCAGCAGCATGACAGGGGATAGCTCCTACGAGCAGTACTTC | CASSMTGDSSYEQYF
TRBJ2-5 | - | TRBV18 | TGTGCCAGCTCACCACGGCTTGGCGGATCTCAAGAGACCCAGTACTTC | CASSPRLGGSQETQYF
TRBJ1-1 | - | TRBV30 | TGTGCTTCCCGGGACAAGAACACTGAAGCTTTCTTT | CASRDKNTEAFF
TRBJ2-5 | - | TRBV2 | TGTGCCAGCAGCCCGGACACTGAGACCCAGTACTTC | CASSPDTETQYF
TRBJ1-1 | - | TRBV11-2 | TGTGCCAGCAGCTTAGAATTCGGCAGGGCTAAGACTGAAGCTTTCTTT | CASSLEFGRAKTEAFF
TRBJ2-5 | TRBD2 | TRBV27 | TGTGCCAGCAGTTTATCGCCTAGCGGTCAAGAGACCCAGTACTTC | CASSLSPSGQETQYF
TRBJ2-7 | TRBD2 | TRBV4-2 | TGTGCCAGCAGCCAAGAAAGAGTAGGGCTAGCGGGCTCCTACGAGCAGTACTTC | CASSQERVGLAGSYEQYF
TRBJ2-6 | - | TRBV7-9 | TGTGCCAGCAGCTCCCCTTACGGGACAACTGGGGCCAACGTCCTGACTTTC | CASSSPYGTTGANVLTF
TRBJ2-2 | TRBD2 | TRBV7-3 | TGTGCCAGCAGCCCGTGGACAGGGGCTAGCGGGAGGGACACCGGGGAGCTGTTTTTT | CASSPWTGASGRDTGELFF
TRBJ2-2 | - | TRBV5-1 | TGCGCCAGCAGCTTAATGGGAGACACCGGGGAGCTGTTTTTT | CASSLMGDTGELFF
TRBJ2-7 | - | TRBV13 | TGTGCCAGCAGCTCCATTACCCGGCCAGGGCCCTACGAGCAGTACTTC | CASSSITRPGPYEQYF
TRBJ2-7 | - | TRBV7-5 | TGTGCCAGAAGCCGCAACGGGACTAGCGGATCCTACGAGCAGTACTTC | CARSRNGTSGSYEQYF
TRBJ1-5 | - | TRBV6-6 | TGTGCCAGCAGAATACAGGGTCACCAGCCCCAGCATTTT | CASRIQGHQPQHF
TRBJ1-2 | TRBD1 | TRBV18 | TGTGCCAGCTCACCAAGAGCAGGGGGTGATGGCTACACCTTC | CASSPRAGGDGYTF
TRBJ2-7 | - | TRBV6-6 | TGTGCCAGCAGTTACGCAGTAACCTACGAGCAGTACTTC | CASSYAVTYEQYF
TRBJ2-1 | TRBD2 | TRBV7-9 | TGTGCCAGCAGCACGCCGACTAGCGGGAGTTACAATGAGCAGTTCTTC | CASSTPTSGSYNEQFF
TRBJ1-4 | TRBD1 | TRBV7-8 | TGTGCCAGCACCCGTGGGGACAGGGGGAATGAAAAACTGTTTTTT | CASTRGDRGNEKLFF
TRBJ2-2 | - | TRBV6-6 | TGTGCCAGCAGTTCGGGTCTCCTCGTCACCGGGGAGCTGTTTTTT | CASSSGLLVTGELFF
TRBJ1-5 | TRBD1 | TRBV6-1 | TGTGCCAGCAGTGCTGGACAGGGTCATAGCAATCAGCCCCAGCATTTT | CASSAGQGHSNQPQHF
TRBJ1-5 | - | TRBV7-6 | TGTGCCAGCAGCAGCACAGGGAGCAGTCAGCCCCAGCATTTT | CASSSTGSSQPQHF